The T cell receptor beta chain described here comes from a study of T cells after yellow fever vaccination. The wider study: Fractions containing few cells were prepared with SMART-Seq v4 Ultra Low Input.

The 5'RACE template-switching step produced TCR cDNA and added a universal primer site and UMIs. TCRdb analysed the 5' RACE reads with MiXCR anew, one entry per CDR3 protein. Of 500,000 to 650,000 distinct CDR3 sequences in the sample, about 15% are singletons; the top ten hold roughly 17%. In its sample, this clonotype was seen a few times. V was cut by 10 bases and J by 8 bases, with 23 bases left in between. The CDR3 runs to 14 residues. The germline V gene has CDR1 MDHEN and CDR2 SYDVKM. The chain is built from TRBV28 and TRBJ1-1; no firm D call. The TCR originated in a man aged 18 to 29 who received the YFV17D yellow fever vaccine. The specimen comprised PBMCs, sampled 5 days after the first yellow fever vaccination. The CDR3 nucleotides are TGTGCCACCGAACCCCAGGATTCGTTAAAAGAAGCTTTCTTT. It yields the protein CATEPQDSLKEAFF.